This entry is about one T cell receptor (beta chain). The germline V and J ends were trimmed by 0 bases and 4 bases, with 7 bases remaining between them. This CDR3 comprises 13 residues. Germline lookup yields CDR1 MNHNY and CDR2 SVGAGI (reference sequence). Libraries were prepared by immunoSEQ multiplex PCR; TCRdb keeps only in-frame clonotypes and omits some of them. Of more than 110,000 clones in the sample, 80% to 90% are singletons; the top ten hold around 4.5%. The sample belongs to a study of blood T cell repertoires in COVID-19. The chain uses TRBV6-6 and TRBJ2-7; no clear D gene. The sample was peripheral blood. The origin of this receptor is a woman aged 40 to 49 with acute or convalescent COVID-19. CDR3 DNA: TGTGCCAGCAGTTACTCAGCCGGTTACGAGCAGTACTTC. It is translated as CASSYSAGYEQYF.